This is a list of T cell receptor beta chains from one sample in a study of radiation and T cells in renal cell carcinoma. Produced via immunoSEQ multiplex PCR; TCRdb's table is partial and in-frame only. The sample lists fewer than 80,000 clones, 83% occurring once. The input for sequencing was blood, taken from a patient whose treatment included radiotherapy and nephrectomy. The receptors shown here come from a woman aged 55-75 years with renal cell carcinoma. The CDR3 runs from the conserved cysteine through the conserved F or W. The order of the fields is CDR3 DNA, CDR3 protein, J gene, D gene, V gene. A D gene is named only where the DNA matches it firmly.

cdr3_nt: TGTGCCAGTAGTATCTGGGGTTCGAACTATGGCTACACCTTC
cdr3_aa: CASSIWGSNYGYTF
j_call: TRBJ1-2
d_call: NA
v_call: TRBV19

cdr3_nt: TGCGCCAGCAGCCGTCAGGGGGCGCACGATGAAAAACTGTTTTTT
cdr3_aa: CASSRQGAHDEKLFF
j_call: TRBJ1-4
d_call: TRBD1
v_call: TRBV4-1

cdr3_nt: TGTGCCAGCAGTTTGGGAGGGAGCAATCAGCCCCAGCATTTT
cdr3_aa: CASSLGGSNQPQHF
j_call: TRBJ1-5
d_call: NA
v_call: TRBV27

cdr3_nt: TGTGCCAGTAGTCATAGCGGGACAGGGAGAAGGAACAATGAGCAGTTCTTC
cdr3_aa: CASSHSGTGRRNNEQFF
j_call: TRBJ2-1
d_call: NA
v_call: TRBV19

cdr3_nt: TGTGCCAGTACCACCTATGAGGGGACTGAAGCTTTCTTT
cdr3_aa: CASTTYEGTEAFF
j_call: TRBJ1-1
d_call: NA
v_call: TRBV19

cdr3_nt: TGCAGCGTTTCCCGGGGAGGGGTCAATGAGCAGTTCTTC
cdr3_aa: CSVSRGGVNEQFF
j_call: TRBJ2-1
d_call: TRBD2
v_call: TRBV29-1

cdr3_nt: TGTGCCAGCAGTGAGGACTTCCTTGGCTACACCTTC
cdr3_aa: CASSEDFLGYTF
j_call: TRBJ1-2
d_call: NA
v_call: TRBV2

cdr3_nt: TGCGCCAGCAGTATCCTTGACAGGGTGGATGGCACAGATACGCAGTATTTT
cdr3_aa: CASSILDRVDGTDTQYF
j_call: TRBJ2-3
d_call: TRBD1
v_call: TRBV10-2

cdr3_nt: TGTGCCAGCAGGAGAACAGATACGCAGTATTTT
cdr3_aa: CASRRTDTQYF
j_call: TRBJ2-3
d_call: NA
v_call: TRBV7-9

cdr3_nt: TGTGCCAGCAGCTTGGATATGGGGGTGGTCTATGGCTACACCTTC
cdr3_aa: CASSLDMGVVYGYTF
j_call: TRBJ1-2
d_call: NA
v_call: TRBV5-4

cdr3_nt: TGTGCCAGCACAAGGGGGGAAGAGGGCTACACCTTC
cdr3_aa: CASTRGEEGYTF
j_call: TRBJ1-2
d_call: NA
v_call: TRBV6-5

cdr3_nt: TGTGCCAGCAGCTCCCCTAATATCGTGGCGAGCTACACCTTC
cdr3_aa: CASSSPNIVASYTF
j_call: TRBJ1-2
d_call: NA
v_call: TRBV5-4

cdr3_nt: TGCGCCAGCAGCCGGCCAGGGGGTGACTATGGCTACACCTTC
cdr3_aa: CASSRPGGDYGYTF
j_call: TRBJ1-2
d_call: TRBD1
v_call: TRBV4-1